These T cell receptor beta chains were read from a single sample in a study of long-term antiretroviral therapy in people with HIV. Method: immunoSEQ multiplex PCR; TCRdb's copy keeps in-frame clones and lacks some. The data show about 22,000 clones, just over 85% seen once. Sequenced material: unsorted PBMCs, taken 1.8 years before starting antiretroviral therapy. The receptors derive from a woman in her 30s with HIV. The CDR3 runs from the conserved cysteine through the conserved F or W. D genes are given only for firm matches. Expanded clones get a size class; other rows say once, few or many, or leave the size out.

TRBV28,.,TRBJ1-2,.,TGTGCCAGCAGCAATGTTAACTATGGCTACACCTTC,CASSNVNYGYTF
TRBV7-3,few,TRBJ2-3,.,TGTGCCAGCAGCCCTGACACAGATACGCAGTATTTT,CASSPDTDTQYF
TRBV2,.,TRBJ2-5,.,TGTGCCAGCATGTGGTCAGGGGCTCGAGAGACCCAGTACTTC,CASMWSGARETQYF
TRBV6-1,.,TRBJ1-2,TRBD1,TGTGCCAGCAATCGACAGGGGGGTAACTATGGCTACACCTTC,CASNRQGGNYGYTF
TRBV19,.,TRBJ1-2,.,TGTGCCAGTGGTGAGGGGGGTATCGATGGCTACACCTTC,CASGEGGIDGYTF
TRBV4-1,.,TRBJ2-2,.,TGCGCCAGCAGCCAATCCACTAGCCCGCTTGGCACCGGGGAGCTGTTTTTT,CASSQSTSPLGTGELFF
TRBV4-1,.,TRBJ1-5,.,TGCGCCAGCAGCCAAGATTATGTTTCGACTCAGCCCCAGCATTTT,CASSQDYVSTQPQHF
TRBV7-2,.,TRBJ2-1,.,TGTGCCAGCAGCTTAGTGGAAGTTTCCTACAATGAGCAGTTCTTC,CASSLVEVSYNEQFF
TRBV9,.,TRBJ1-5,.,TGTGCCAGCAGCGTAGGAATGGGTTCAGGTAGCAATCAGCCCCAGCATTTT,CASSVGMGSGSNQPQHF
TRBV9,.,TRBJ1-2,.,TGTGCCAGCAGAAAGACAGAAACTAACTATGGCTACACCTTC,CASRKTETNYGYTF
TRBV30,once,TRBJ1-1,TRBD1,TGTGCCTGGACACAGGGGAGGGGATGGAACACTGAAGCTTTCTTT,CAWTQGRGWNTEAFF
TRBV19,few,TRBJ2-1,TRBD2,TGTGCCAGTAGTAGGACTAGCTATGAGCAGTTCTTC,CASSRTSYEQFF
TRBV5-1,once,TRBJ1-2,.,TGCGCCAGCAGTGGGGGTGGTCTTGGTGATGGCTACACCTTC,CASSGGGLGDGYTF
TRBV6-5,.,TRBJ1-1,TRBD1,TGTGCCAGCAGTTCACCGGGACAGGTCACTGAAGCTTTCTTT,CASSSPGQVTEAFF
TRBV5-1,.,TRBJ2-5,.,TGCGCCAGCAGCTTGGCAGGACTTGAACAGGCCCTACACTTC,CASSLAGLEQALHF
TRBV21-1,.,TRBJ1-6,.,TGTGCCAGCAGCGACAGGGTGGGGAGTTCACCCCTCCACTTT,CASSDRVGSSPLHF
TRBV5-1,.,TRBJ1-1,.,TGCGCCAGCCGACTCCGTGAGGGCACTGAAGCTTTCTTT,CASRLREGTEAFF
TRBV27,.,TRBJ1-6,.,TGTGCCAGCTCCCCGGGCACCTATAATTCACCCCTCCACTTT,CASSPGTYNSPLHF
TRBV10-2,.,TRBJ1-1,.,TGCGCCAGCAGTCATTCAGGAGGAGGTAGGACTGAAGCTTTCTTT,CASSHSGGGRTEAFF
TRBV5-1,.,TRBJ2-5,.,TGCGCCAGCAGCTTTTCCCAAGAGACCCAGTACTTC,CASSFSQETQYF
TRBV30,.,TRBJ1-6,.,TGTGCCTGGAGTTTGACCACGAGCTCCTATAATTCACCCCTCCACTTT,CAWSLTTSSYNSPLHF
TRBV11-2,.,TRBJ2-7,TRBD2,TGTGCCAGCAGCTCACGCGCGAGAGCGGGGTTCGAGCAGTACTTC,CASSSRARAGFEQYF
TRBV7-6,.,TRBJ2-5,TRBD1,TGTGCCAGCAGCTTAAGTGTCCAGGGGGCAGAGACCCAGTACTTC,CASSLSVQGAETQYF
TRBV27,.,TRBJ1-5,.,TGTGCCAGCAGTCCCCTTGGCAATTTGTATCAGCCCCAGCATTTT,CASSPLGNLYQPQHF
TRBV5-4,once,TRBJ1-6,.,TGTGCCAGCAGCTTGTCCCCCTATAATTCACCCCTCCACTTT,CASSLSPYNSPLHF
TRBV19,once,TRBJ2-3,.,TGTGCCAGTAGTCAGGGATTTAGCACAGATACGCAGTATTTT,CASSQGFSTDTQYF
TRBV9,.,TRBJ2-1,.,TGTGCCAGCAGCGTAGCTACGAGTCCCAATGAGCAGTTCTTC,CASSVATSPNEQFF
TRBV6-4,.,TRBJ1-1,.,TGTGCCAGCAGTCTAAACCAGGGATTTACTGAAGCTTTCTTT,CASSLNQGFTEAFF
TRBV5-1,.,TRBJ2-2,.,TGCGCCAGCAGCTTGAGAGGGGAAGGGGCCGGGGAGCTGTTTTTT,CASSLRGEGAGELFF
TRBV5-6,.,TRBJ2-7,TRBD1,TGTGCCAGCAGCTTGGCCCGGTCGGACAGGGAGCCCCTCTACGAGCAGTACTTC,CASSLARSDREPLYEQYF
TRBV19,.,TRBJ1-3,.,TGTGCCAGTAGTGACCGGGATCTGGGAGCGGCCATATATTTT,CASSDRDLGAAIYF
TRBV18,.,TRBJ1-5,TRBD1,TGTGCCAGCTCACTCGCGGGACAGGGCAATCAGCCCCAGCATTTT,CASSLAGQGNQPQHF
TRBV19,.,TRBJ1-2,.,TGTGCCAGTAGATCAAAAGCTAATGGCTACACCTTC,CASRSKANGYTF
TRBV9,.,TRBJ2-1,TRBD2,TGTGCCAGCAGCAACCGACAAGCGGGGGGGGCAATTATGGATGAGCAGTTCTTC,CASSNRQAGGAIMDEQFF
TRBV19,.,TRBJ1-6,TRBD1,TGTGCCAGTAGGGACGGACAGGGGGCTAATTCACCCCTCCACTTT,CASRDGQGANSPLHF
TRBV6-1,.,TRBJ1-2,.,TGTGCCAGCAGTGAAGTAAGGGAGTCTGGCTACACCTTC,CASSEVRESGYTF
TRBV18,.,TRBJ2-2,.,TGTGCCAGCTCACGGCAGGGCAACACCGGGGAGCTGTTTTTT,CASSRQGNTGELFF
TRBV7-3,.,TRBJ2-7,TRBD1,TGTGCCAGCAGCTTACAGGGGGCGAGGAACGAGCAGTACTTC,CASSLQGARNEQYF
TRBV2,once,TRBJ1-2,.,TGTGCCAGCAGTGATCCGAGGGAAGTGGGCTACACCTTC,CASSDPREVGYTF
TRBV7-9,.,TRBJ2-1,TRBD2,TGTGCCAGCAGCTGGACGGGGGGGCCCCCCTACAATGAGCAGTTCTTC,CASSWTGGPPYNEQFF
TRBV19,.,TRBJ1-1,.,TGTGCCAGTAGTAAAGAGATGAACACTGAAGCTTTCTTT,CASSKEMNTEAFF
TRBV11-1,once,TRBJ2-2,.,TGTGCCAGCAGGCTTAGATCGGGGAAGGACACCGGGGAGCTGTTTTTT,CASRLRSGKDTGELFF
TRBV9,.,TRBJ2-3,TRBD2,TGTGCCAGCAGCGTAGAGGAGCTAGCGGGGGACACAGATACGCAGTATTTT,CASSVEELAGDTDTQYF
TRBV6-6,.,TRBJ1-2,.,TGTGCCAGCAGTTACTCCCAGATTAACTATGGCTACACCTTC,CASSYSQINYGYTF
TRBV6-1,.,TRBJ2-7,.,TGTGCCAGCAGTGAAGATAGGGGCGAGCAGTACTTC,CASSEDRGEQYF
TRBV6-1,once,TRBJ1-4,.,TGTGCCAGCAGTGAGGTGAACAGTGGGAAGGGCCTTTATTTAAATGAAAAACTGTTTTTT,CASSEVNSGKGLYLNEKLFF
TRBV4-1,once,TRBJ2-5,.,TGCGCCAGCAGCCAAAACCAAGAGACCCAGTACTTC,CASSQNQETQYF
TRBV5-1,.,TRBJ1-6,TRBD1,TGCGCCAGCAGTCCGGGACAGCCTAATAATTCACCCCTCCACTTT,CASSPGQPNNSPLHF
TRBV6-5,.,TRBJ2-2,.,TGTGCCAGCAGTTACTCGGAGACCGGGGAGCTGTTTTTT,CASSYSETGELFF
TRBV13,.,TRBJ2-7,TRBD1,TGTGCCAGCAGCTCGAGAAAAGGGACAGGCTTCCCCTACGAGCAGTACTTC,CASSSRKGTGFPYEQYF
TRBV15,.,TRBJ1-1,.,TGTGCCACCAGCAGAGAGGAATTAGTCAGTACTGAAGCTTTCTTT,CATSREELVSTEAFF
TRBV12-5,few,TRBJ1-2,.,TGTGCTAGTGGTCCCCAAGGACAGAGCGACTACACCTTC,CASGPQGQSDYTF
TRBV9,.,TRBJ1-5,.,TGTGCCAGCAGCGTAGTTGTCAGGGCGAATCAGCCCCAGCATTTT,CASSVVVRANQPQHF
TRBV5-1,.,TRBJ1-2,.,TGCGCCAGCAGCTTGACCAAACAGGAGCCGGGGATGATTAACTATGGCTACACCTTC,CASSLTKQEPGMINYGYTF
TRBV29-1,.,TRBJ1-2,TRBD1,TGCAGCGTTGAAGTGTCGGGACAGGGGTATGGCTACACCTTC,CSVEVSGQGYGYTF